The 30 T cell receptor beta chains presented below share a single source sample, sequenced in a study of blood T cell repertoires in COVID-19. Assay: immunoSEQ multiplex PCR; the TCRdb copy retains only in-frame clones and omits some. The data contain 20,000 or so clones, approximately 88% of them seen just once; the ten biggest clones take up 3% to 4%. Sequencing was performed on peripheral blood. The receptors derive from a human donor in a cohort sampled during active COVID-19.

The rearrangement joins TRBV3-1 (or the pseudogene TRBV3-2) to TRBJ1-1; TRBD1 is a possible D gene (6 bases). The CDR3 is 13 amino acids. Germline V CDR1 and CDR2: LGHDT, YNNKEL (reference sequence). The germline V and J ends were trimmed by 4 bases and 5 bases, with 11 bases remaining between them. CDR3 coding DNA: TGTGCCAGCAGCCGGGGGCGGGCAACTGAAGCTTTCTTT. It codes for CASSRGRATEAFF.

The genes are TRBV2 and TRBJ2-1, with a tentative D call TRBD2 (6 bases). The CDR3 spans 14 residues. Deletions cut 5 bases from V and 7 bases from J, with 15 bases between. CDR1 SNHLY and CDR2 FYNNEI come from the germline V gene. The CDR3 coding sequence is TGTGCCAGCAGTAACCCTGGGGGGAAGAATGAGCAGTTCTTC. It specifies CASSNPGGKNEQFF.

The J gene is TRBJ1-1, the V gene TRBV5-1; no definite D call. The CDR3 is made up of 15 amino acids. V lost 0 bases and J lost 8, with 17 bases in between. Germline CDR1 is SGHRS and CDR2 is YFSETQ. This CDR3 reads CASSLDGGFTVEAFF. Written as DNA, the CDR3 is TGCGCCAGCAGCTTGGATGGCGGGTTCACGGTAGAAGCTTTCTTT. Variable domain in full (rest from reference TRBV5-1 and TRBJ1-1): KAGVTQTPRYLIKTRGQQVTLSCSPISGHRSVSWYQQTPGQGLQFLFEYFSETQRNKGNFPGRFSGRQFSNSRSEMNVSTLELGDSALYLCASSLDGGFTVEAFFGQGTRLTVV.

The CDR3 here is CASSYLGQGGGNTIYF. The CDR3 DNA follows: TGTGCCAGTAGCTACCTTGGACAGGGAGGTGGAAACACCATATATTTT. The rearrangement joins TRBV19 to TRBJ1-3, with TRBD1 identical over 8 bases. Germline V gene lookup returns CDR1 LNHDA and CDR2 SQIVND (reference sequence). This CDR3 spans 16 amino acids. Trimming removed 6 bases from V and 3 bases from J; junction bases left unmatched: 10.

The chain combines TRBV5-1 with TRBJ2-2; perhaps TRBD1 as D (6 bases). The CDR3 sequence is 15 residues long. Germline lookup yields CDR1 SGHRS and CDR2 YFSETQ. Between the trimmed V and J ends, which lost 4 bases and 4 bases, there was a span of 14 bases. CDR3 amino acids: CASSLDSLGTGELFF. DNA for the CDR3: TGCGCCAGCAGCCTGGACAGTTTGGGCACCGGGGAGCTGTTTTTT.

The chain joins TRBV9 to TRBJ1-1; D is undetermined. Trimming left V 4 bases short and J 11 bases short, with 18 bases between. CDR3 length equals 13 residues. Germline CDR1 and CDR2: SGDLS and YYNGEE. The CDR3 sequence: CASSPSEANGAFF. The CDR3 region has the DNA TGTGCCAGCAGCCCCAGCGAGGCTAACGGGGCTTTCTTT.

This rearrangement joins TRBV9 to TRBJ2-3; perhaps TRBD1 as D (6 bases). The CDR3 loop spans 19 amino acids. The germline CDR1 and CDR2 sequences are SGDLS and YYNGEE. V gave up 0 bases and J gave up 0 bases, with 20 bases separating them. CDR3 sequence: CASSVGVRKGHYSTDTQYF. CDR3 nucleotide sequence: TGTGCCAGCAGCGTAGGAGTCAGAAAGGGACACTACAGCACAGATACGCAGTATTTT.

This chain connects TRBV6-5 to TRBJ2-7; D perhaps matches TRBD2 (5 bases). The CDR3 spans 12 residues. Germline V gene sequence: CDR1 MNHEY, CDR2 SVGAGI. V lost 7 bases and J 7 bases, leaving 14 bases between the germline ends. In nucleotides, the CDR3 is TGTGCCAGCACGGACCCACCGGGGGAGCAGTACTTC. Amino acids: CASTDPPGEQYF.

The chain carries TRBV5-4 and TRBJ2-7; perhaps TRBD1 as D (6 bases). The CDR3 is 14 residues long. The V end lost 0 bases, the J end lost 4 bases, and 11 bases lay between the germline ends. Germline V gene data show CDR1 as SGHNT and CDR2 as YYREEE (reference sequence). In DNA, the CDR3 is TGTGCCAGCAGCTTGGTATCAGGGGTATACGAGCAGTACTTC. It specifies CASSLVSGVYEQYF.

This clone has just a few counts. CDR3 loop: CASSEVTGYEQYF. CDR3 in DNA: TGTGCCAGCAGTGAAGTAACAGGCTACGAGCAGTACTTC. The genes are TRBV6-1 and TRBJ2-7, with D tentatively TRBD1 (5 bases). V was trimmed by 1 base and J by 3 bases, leaving 7 bases between them. CDR3 length equals 13 residues. Germline V gene sequence: CDR1 MNHNS, CDR2 SASEGT.

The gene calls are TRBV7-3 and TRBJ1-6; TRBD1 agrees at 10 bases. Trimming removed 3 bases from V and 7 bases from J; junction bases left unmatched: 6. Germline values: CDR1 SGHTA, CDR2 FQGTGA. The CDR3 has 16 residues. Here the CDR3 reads CASSLGSGQGNSPLHF. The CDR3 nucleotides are TGTGCCAGCAGCTTGGGTTCGGGACAGGGGAATTCACCCCTCCACTTT. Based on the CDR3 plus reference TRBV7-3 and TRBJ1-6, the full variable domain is GAGVSQTPSNKVTEKGKYVELRCDPISGHTALYWYRQSLGQGPEFLIYFQGTGAADDSGLPNDRFFAVRPEGSVSTLKIQRTERGDSAVYLCASSLGSGQGNSPLHFGNGTRLTVT.

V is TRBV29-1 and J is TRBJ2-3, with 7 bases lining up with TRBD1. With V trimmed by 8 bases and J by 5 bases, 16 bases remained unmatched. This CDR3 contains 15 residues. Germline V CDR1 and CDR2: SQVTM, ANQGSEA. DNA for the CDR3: TGCAGCTCCTCCTTCCCACAGGGGCAGGTAGATACGCAGTATTTT. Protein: CSSSFPQGQVDTQYF.

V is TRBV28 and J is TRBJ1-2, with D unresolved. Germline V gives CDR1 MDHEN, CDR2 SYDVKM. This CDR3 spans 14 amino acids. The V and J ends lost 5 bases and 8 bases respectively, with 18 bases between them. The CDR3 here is CASSPPSGSRGYTF. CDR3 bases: TGTGCCAGCAGTCCGCCTTCGGGGAGTCGAGGCTACACCTTC.

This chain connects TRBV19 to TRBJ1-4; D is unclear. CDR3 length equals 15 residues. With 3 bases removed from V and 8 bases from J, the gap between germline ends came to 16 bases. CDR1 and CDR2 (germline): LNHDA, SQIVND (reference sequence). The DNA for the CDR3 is TGTGCCAGTAGTATCACAAGCGATACGGGAGAAAAACTGTTTTTT. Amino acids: CASSITSDTGEKLFF.

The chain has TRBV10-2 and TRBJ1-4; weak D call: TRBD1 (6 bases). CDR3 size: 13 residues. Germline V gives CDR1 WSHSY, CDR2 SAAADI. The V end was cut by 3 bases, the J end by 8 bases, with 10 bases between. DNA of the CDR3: TGCGCCAGCAGTGACAGGGGTGGGGAAAAACTGTTTTTT. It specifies CASSDRGGEKLFF.

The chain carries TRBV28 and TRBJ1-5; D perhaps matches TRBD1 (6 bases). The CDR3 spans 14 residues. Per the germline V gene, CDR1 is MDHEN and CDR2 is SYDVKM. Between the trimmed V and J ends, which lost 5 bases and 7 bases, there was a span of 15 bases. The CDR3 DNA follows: TGTGCCAGCAGTCCCGGACAGCGGGGACAGCCCCAGCATTTT. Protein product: CASSPGQRGQPQHF.

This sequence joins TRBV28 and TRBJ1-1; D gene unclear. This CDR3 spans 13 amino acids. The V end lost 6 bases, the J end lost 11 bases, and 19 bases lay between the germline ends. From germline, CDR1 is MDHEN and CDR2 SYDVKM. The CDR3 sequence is CASSQQWLGLAFF. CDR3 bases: TGTGCCAGCAGCCAACAGTGGCTTGGGCTGGCTTTCTTT.

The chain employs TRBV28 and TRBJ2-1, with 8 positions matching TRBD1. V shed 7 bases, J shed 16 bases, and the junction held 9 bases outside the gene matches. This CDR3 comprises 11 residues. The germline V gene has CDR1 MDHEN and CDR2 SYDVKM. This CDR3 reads CASIYKGQVFF. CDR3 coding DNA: TGTGCCAGCATCTATAAGGGACAGGTCTTCTTC.

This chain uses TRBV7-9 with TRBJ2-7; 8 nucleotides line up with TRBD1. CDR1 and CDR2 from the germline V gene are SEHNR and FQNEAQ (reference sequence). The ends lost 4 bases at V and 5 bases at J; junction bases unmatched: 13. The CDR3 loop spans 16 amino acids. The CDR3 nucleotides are TGTGCCAGCAGCTCTGATGCAGGGACAGGATTCCACGAGCAGTACTTC. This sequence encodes CASSSDAGTGFHEQYF.

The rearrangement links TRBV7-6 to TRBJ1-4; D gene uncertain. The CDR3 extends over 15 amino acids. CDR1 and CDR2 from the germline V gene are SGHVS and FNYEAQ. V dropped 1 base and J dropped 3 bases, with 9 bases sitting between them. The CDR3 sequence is CASSLVRQSNEKLFF. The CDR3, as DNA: TGTGCCAGCAGCTTAGTTCGTCAGTCTAATGAAAAACTGTTTTTT. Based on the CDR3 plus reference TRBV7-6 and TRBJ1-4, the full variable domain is GAGVSQSPRYKVTKRGQDVALRCDPISGHVSLYWYRQALGQGPEFLTYFNYEAQQDKSGLPNDRFSAERPEGSISTLTIQRTEQRDSAMYRCASSLVRQSNEKLFFGSGTQLSVL.

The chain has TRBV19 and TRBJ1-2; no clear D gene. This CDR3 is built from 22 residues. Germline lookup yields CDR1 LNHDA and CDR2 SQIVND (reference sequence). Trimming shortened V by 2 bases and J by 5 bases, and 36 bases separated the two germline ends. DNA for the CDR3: TGTGCCAGTAGTATACTCCCCCCCCCTAGCGCGGGGTTCGCGCAAACCCGTTATGGCTACACCTTC. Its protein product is CASSILPPPSAGFAQTRYGYTF. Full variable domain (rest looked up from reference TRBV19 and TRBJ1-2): DGGITQSPKYLFRKEGQNVTLSCEQNLNHDAMYWYRQDPGQGLRLIYYSQIVNDFQKGDIAEGYSVSREKKESFPLTVTSAQKNPTAFYLCASSILPPPSAGFAQTRYGYTFGSGTRLTVV.

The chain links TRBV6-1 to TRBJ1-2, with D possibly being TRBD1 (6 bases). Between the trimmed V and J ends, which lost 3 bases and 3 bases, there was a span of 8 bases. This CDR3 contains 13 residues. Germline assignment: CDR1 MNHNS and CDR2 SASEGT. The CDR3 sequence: CASSETGDYGYTF. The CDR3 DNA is TGTGCCAGCAGTGAGACAGGAGACTATGGCTACACCTTC.

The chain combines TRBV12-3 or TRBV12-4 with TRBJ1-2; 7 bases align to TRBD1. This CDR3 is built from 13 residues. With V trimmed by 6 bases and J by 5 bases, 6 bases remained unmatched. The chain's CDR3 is CASRLGQNYGYTF. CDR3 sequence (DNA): TGTGCCAGCAGACTGGGACAGAATTATGGCTACACCTTC.

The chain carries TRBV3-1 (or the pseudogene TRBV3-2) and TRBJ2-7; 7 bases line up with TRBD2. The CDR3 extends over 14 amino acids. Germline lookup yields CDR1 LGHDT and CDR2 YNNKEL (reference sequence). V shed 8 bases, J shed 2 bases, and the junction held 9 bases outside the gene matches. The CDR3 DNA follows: TGTGCCAGCGGCAAAAGCGGGATAACCTACGAGCAGTACTTC. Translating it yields CASGKSGITYEQYF.

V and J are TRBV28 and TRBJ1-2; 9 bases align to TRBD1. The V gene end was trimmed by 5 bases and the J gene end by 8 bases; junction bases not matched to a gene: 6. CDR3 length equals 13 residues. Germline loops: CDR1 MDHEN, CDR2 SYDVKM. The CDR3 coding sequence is TGTGCCAGCAGTCCCGGGACAGGGTACGGCTACACCTTC. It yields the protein CASSPGTGYGYTF.

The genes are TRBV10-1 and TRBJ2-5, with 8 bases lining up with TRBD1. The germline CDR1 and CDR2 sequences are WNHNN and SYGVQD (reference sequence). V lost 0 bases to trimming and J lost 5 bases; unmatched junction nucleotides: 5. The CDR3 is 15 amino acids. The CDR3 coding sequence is TGCGCCAGCAGTGAGTCGCAGGGGGCGTGGGAGACCCAGTACTTC. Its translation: CASSESQGAWETQYF.

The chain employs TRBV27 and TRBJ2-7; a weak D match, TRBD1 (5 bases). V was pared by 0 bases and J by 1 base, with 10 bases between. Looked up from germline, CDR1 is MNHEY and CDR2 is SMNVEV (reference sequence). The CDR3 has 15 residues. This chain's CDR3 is CASSLSGPLSYEQYF. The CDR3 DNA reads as TGTGCCAGCAGTTTATCGGGGCCCCTATCCTACGAGCAGTACTTC.

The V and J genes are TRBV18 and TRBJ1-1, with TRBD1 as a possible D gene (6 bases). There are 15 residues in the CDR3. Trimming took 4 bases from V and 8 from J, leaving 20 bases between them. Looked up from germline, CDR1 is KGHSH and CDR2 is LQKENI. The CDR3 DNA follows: TGTGCCAGCTCACTCCTAGGGCCCTTTACAGGGGAAGCTTTCTTT. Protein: CASSLLGPFTGEAFF.

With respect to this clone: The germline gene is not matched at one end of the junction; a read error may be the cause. The CDR3 nucleotides are TGTGCCAGTAGCATAGGAAGTATCGGGACTGAAGCTTTCTTT. Amino acid sequence: CASSIGSIGTEAFF. The chain joins TRBV19 to TRBJ1-1; no definite D call. Per the germline V gene, CDR1 is LNHDA and CDR2 is SQIVND (reference sequence). The CDR3 sequence is 14 residues long.

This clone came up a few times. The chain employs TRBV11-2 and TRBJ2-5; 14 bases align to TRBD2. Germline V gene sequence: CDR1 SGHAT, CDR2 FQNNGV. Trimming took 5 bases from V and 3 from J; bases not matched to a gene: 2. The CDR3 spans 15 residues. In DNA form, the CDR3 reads TGTGCCAGCAGCGGGGGACTAGCGGGAGAAGAGACCCAGTACTTC. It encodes CASSGGLAGEETQYF. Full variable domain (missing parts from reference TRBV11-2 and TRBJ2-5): EAGVAQSPRYKIIEKRQSVAFWCNPISGHATLYWYQQILGQGPKLLIQFQNNGVVDDSQLPKDRFSAERLKGVDSTLKIQPAKLEDSAVYLCASSGGLAGEETQYFGPGTRLLVL.